The clone carrying this T cell receptor beta chain showed up many times. Its antigen is not known. TCRdb processed the RACE reads anew with MiXCR; each CDR3 protein has one entry. The data contain about 85,000 distinct CDR3 sequences, roughly 11% of them singletons. This entry comes from a study of human T cells and chemical hapten exposure. The study, taken as a whole, reports: Donors in the study had alopecia, meaning their immune response may differ from healthy people's.

Trimming left V 1 base short and J 4 bases short, with 16 bases between. Germline lookup yields CDR1 SGHVS and CDR2 FQNEAQ. The CDR3 contains 16 residues. This sample's time point: patch test 2, 6 weeks after DPC sensitization. As for treatment: therapeutic diphenylcyclopropenone sensitization with weekly scalp DPC. V and J are TRBV7-8 and TRBJ1-1, with TRBD1 as a possible D gene (6 bases). The receptor's source is a man aged 18 to 29 with alopecia areata. Some clones in this sample may be carry-over from other donors' samples. This material consisted of whole blood, taken in connection with sensitization to the hapten diphenylcyclopropenone (DPC). CDR3 sequence reads: CASSLESGGEGTEAFF. The CDR3 DNA follows: TGTGCCAGCAGCTTAGAATCGGGGGGCGAGGGCACTGAAGCTTTCTTT. Combining the CDR3 with reference TRBV7-8 and TRBJ1-1 gives the whole variable domain GAGVSQSPRYKVAKRGQDVALRCDPISGHVSLFWYQQALGQGPEFLTYFQNEAQLDKSGLPSDRFFAERPEGSVSTLKIQRTQQEDSAVYLCASSLESGGEGTEAFFGQGTRLTVV.